The rows below give T cell receptor beta chains drawn from one sample of a study of blood T cell repertoires in COVID-19. This table comes from immunoSEQ multiplex PCR, and its TCRdb copy is limited to in-frame clones, with some not included. In the table there are roughly 140,000 clones, approximately 80% of which are singletons. Sequencing was carried out using peripheral blood. These receptors were obtained from a woman of 80 years or more with acute or convalescent COVID-19. CDR3s include the opening cysteine and the closing phenylalanine or tryptophan. The D gene is left open where the match is weak. Only some rows state a clone size, as once, few, many or a class for expanded clones.

d_gene,abundance,v_gene,j_gene,CDR3nt,CDR3aa
.,.,TRBV6-5,TRBJ1-1,TGTGCCAGCAGTACTGGACAGCAAAATAGTAAAGCTTTCTTT,CASSTGQQNSKAFF
.,.,TRBV7-2,TRBJ1-5,TGTGCCAGTACGGAGAGGGTCAATCAGCCCCAGCATTTT,CASTERVNQPQHF
.,.,TRBV24-1,TRBJ2-1,TGTGCCACCAGTGAGGGGGTCGGGGGAGAGGATGGTGAGCAGTTCTTC,CATSEGVGGEDGEQFF
TRBD1,.,TRBV7-3,TRBJ1-2,TGTGCCAGCAGCTTATCTCGGGACAGGGTTTTTGGCTACACCTTC,CASSLSRDRVFGYTF
.,.,TRBV6-2/TRBV6-3,TRBJ1-5,TGTGCCAGCAGTCGCCTTATTACAGGGATTCAGCCCCAGCATTTT,CASSRLITGIQPQHF
TRBD1,.,TRBV6-5,TRBJ2-7,TGTGCCAGCAGAAAGCCGGGACAGGGGTCCTACGAGCAGTACTTC,CASRKPGQGSYEQYF
.,few,TRBV6-1,TRBJ1-2,TGTGCCAGCAGTGAATATCGCTACACCTTC,CASSEYRYTF
.,.,TRBV9,TRBJ1-4,TGTGCCAGCAGCGTAGCGACCCCCGACGTGGGCAGGGGAGCAACTAATGAAAAACTGTTTTTT,CASSVATPDVGRGATNEKLFF
.,.,TRBV6-6,TRBJ2-3,TGTGTCGGCGGGAAAGGAACGCAGTATTTT,CVGGKGTQYF
.,.,TRBV27,TRBJ1-1,TGTGCCAGCAGCCCTACAGGGTTCGGGATGAACACTGAAGCTTTCTTT,CASSPTGFGMNTEAFF
TRBD1,.,TRBV7-2,TRBJ2-1,TGTGCCAGCAGCACCTCGTCAGGGGGATCCTACAATGAGCAGTTCTTC,CASSTSSGGSYNEQFF
.,.,TRBV18,TRBJ1-3,TGTGCCAGCTCGCCCGGAGTCTCTGGAAACACCATATATTTT,CASSPGVSGNTIYF
TRBD2,.,TRBV5-1,TRBJ2-2,TGCGCCAGCAGCTTGGAAGGGCGGGGGGCGAACACCGGGGAGCTGTTTTTT,CASSLEGRGANTGELFF
TRBD1,.,TRBV5-1,TRBJ1-5,TGCGCCAGCAGCTTGACAGGGGACGTTCAGCCCCAGCATTTT,CASSLTGDVQPQHF
TRBD2,.,TRBV6-6,TRBJ2-2,TGTGCCAGCGTGACTAGCGGGGGCACCGGGGAGCTGTTTTTT,CASVTSGGTGELFF
TRBD1,.,TRBV11-2,TRBJ1-2,TGTGCCAGCAGCTTAAGCGGGACAGGGGTCTATGGCTACACCTTC,CASSLSGTGVYGYTF
.,.,TRBV7-9,TRBJ2-3,TGTGCCAGCAGCCCCCTAGAGATTAGCTATACGCAGTATTTT,CASSPLEISYTQYF
TRBD1,.,TRBV11-2,TRBJ2-7,TGTGCCAGCAGCTTACTTCGGACAGGGGCGCCCCACTCCTACGAGCAGTACTTC,CASSLLRTGAPHSYEQYF
TRBD1,.,TRBV27,TRBJ1-5,TGTGCCAGCAGTTTAAACGTCCCGGGACAGGGGGCTTTTAGGAAGCCCCAGCATTTT,CASSLNVPGQGAFRKPQHF
.,.,TRBV27,TRBJ1-1,TGTGCCAGCAGTTTATCCAGGACAGCTAACACTGAAGCTTTCTTT,CASSLSRTANTEAFF
TRBD1,.,TRBV24-1,TRBJ2-2,TGTGCCACCAGTGATCACTGGACAGGGAGCACCGGGGAGCTGTTTTTT,CATSDHWTGSTGELFF
.,.,TRBV7-9,TRBJ1-2,TGTGCCAGCAGCTTAGGACAAGACTATGGCTACACCTTC,CASSLGQDYGYTF